The following is a T cell receptor beta chain sequence with its context. TCRdb itself ran the reads through MiXCR, one entry per CDR3 protein. The sample includes about 740,000 distinct CDR3 sequences, 35% of them seen just once. The record originates from a study of T cell repertoires in cytomegalovirus infection. Study-level background: The public TCR beta signatures pointed to both CMV infection and matching HLA type.

Germline assignment: CDR1 MDHEN and CDR2 SYDVKM. J lost 1 base, V lost 3 bases, and 5 bases had no gene match. The CDR3 sequence is 15 residues long. Sample: PBMCs. This clonotype was obtained from a human donor in good health (CMV status not recorded). Some clones in this sample may be carry-over from other donors' samples. This chain connects TRBV28 to TRBJ1-2, with TRBD1 matching 7 bases. The CDR3 nucleotides are TGTGCCAGCAGTTTCCCAGGGGGTGGTAACTATGGCTACACCTTC. It encodes CASSFPGGGNYGYTF.